This TCR beta chain emerged from a study of cytomegalovirus exposure and HLA in healthy donors. Overall study findings and caveats: In a later analysis, compared with equally common non-associated chains, HLA-associated beta chains were more expanded.

PCR primers comprised 60 Vbeta and 13 Jbeta primers. Assay: immunoSEQ multiplex PCR; the TCRdb copy retains only in-frame clones and omits some. Of about 170,000 clones in the sample, about 85% were seen once. V was shortened by 2 bases and J by 4 bases, with 14 bases between the two germline ends. Germline lookup yields CDR1 SGHDN and CDR2 FVKESK. The CDR3 length is 15 residues. A note on this clone: Its antigen is still unknown.

The specimen sequenced was PBMCs. The rearrangement uses TRBV14 and TRBJ1-1; D call uncertain. This receptor was obtained from a woman between 50 and 59 years old in good health and CMV-seropositive. This CDR3 reads CASSQQPVPTTEAFF. In nucleotides, the CDR3 is TGTGCCAGCAGCCAACAACCGGTCCCTACCACTGAAGCTTTCTTT.